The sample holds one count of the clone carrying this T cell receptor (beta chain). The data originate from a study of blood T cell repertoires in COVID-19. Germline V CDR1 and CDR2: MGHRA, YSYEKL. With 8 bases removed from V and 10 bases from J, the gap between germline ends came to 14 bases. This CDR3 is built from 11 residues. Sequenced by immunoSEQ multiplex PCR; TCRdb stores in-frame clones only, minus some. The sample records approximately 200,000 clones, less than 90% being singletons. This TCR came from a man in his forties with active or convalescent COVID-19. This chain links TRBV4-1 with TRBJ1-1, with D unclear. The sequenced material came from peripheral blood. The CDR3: CASYRGAAAFF. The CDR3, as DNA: TGCGCCAGCTACCGGGGAGCCGCAGCTTTCTTT.